Sequencing of this TCR beta chain was carried out in a study of response to subunit inactivated influenza vaccine. MiXCR, run by TCRdb on the RT-PCR reads, gives a single entry per CDR3 protein. Here the sample spans about 480,000 distinct CDR3 sequences, 9.5% to 12% being singletons. From germline, CDR1 is MNHEY and CDR2 SVGEGT. This CDR3 has 13 amino acids. After removal of 6 bases from V and 6 bases from J, the junction contained 4 bases not matched to a gene. This clonotype has more than one count but fewer than ten. Sample: PBMCs from blood, taken 40 to 50 days after vaccination. This TCR was sampled from a man aged 50 or older who received an inactivated influenza vaccine. The chain employs TRBV6-2 or TRBV6-3 and TRBJ1-5; 8 bases fit TRBD1. CDR3 nucleotide sequence: TGTGCCAGCAGGACAGGGGAGGGTCAGCCCCAGCATTTT. It yields the protein CASRTGEGQPQHF.